This T cell receptor (beta chain) emerged from a study of T cell repertoires and leukemia-associated antigens. Trimming pared 3 bases from V and 7 bases from J, leaving 10 bases between. The CDR3 consists of 12 residues. Germline lookup yields CDR1 PRHDT and CDR2 FYEKMQ (reference sequence). TCRdb ran MiXCR on the 5' RACE reads and lists one entry per CDR3 protein. The profile shows 11,000 or so distinct CDR3 sequences, 35% to 45% of them singletons. This clonotype was detected many times. Its antigen is unknown. The CD3+ T cells first had an overnight rest without serum. Material for sequencing was CD3+ T cells sorted from blood and cultured. The TCR originated in a female donor in good health. The V and J genes are TRBV13 and TRBJ2-7; D possibly uses TRBD1 or TRBD2 (5 bases each). For the CDR3, the DNA is TGTGCCAGCAGCTTGGGGCGGGCTGAGCAGTACTTC. Translating it yields CASSLGRAEQYF.